What follows are 13 T cell receptor beta chains derived from one specimen sequenced in a study of shared clonotypes between healthy human individuals. CD8 cells classed as naive were CD45RO-negative and positively selected for CCR7, excluding terminally differentiated effector memory CD45RA+ cells. This table comes from immunoSEQ multiplex PCR, and its TCRdb copy is limited to in-frame clones, with some not included. The sample carries about 2.1 million clones, over 85% recorded once. The sequenced sample was naive CD8+ T cells from PBMCs. Receptors originate from a man younger than 35 in good health. Some clones in this sample may be carry-over from other donors' samples.

The chain is built from TRBV7-3 and TRBJ2-7; 10 bases fit TRBD2. The germline V gene has CDR1 SGHTA and CDR2 FQGTGA. The CDR3 length is 16 residues. After removal of 0 bases from V and 7 bases from J, the junction contained 9 bases not matched to a gene. The DNA of the CDR3 is TGTGCCAGCAGCTTAACGGGTAGCGGGAGGTGGGAGGAGCAGTACTTC. Translated, it gives CASSLTGSGRWEEQYF.

This chain links TRBV4-3 with TRBJ2-5; weak D call: TRBD2 (6 bases). This CDR3 is built from 19 residues. Trimming left V 1 base short and J 4 bases short, with 25 bases between. Germline V gives CDR1 LGHNA, CDR2 YSLEER. In nucleotides, the CDR3 is TGCGCCAGCAGCCAAGGTTTCAGCCCAGGCGGGGTTAGTGGAGAGACCCAGTACTTC. Translation: CASSQGFSPGGVSGETQYF.

The chain links TRBV11-3 to TRBJ2-3; D not certain. This CDR3 is 14 amino acids long. V gave up 8 bases and J gave up 2 bases, with 14 bases separating them. Germline CDR1 SGHNT, CDR2 YENEEA. CDR3: CASFGPAPTDTQYF. The CDR3 region has the DNA TGTGCCAGCTTCGGCCCCGCACCCACAGATACGCAGTATTTT. The full variable domain, with the rest looked up from reference TRBV11-3 and TRBJ2-3, is EAGVVQSPRYKIIEKKQPVAFWCNPISGHNTLYWYLQNLGQGPELLIRYENEEAVDDSQLPKDRFSAERLKGVDSTLKIQPAELGDSAVYLCASFGPAPTDTQYFGPGTRLTVL.

This clone came up once. CDR3 sequence: CASSFVVGRQGGKGEQFF. DNA of the CDR3: TGTGCCAGCAGTTTTGTAGTGGGGAGACAGGGAGGGAAGGGTGAGCAGTTCTTC. The chain links TRBV28 to TRBJ2-1; D is perhaps TRBD1 or TRBD2 (7 bases each). The germline gives CDR1 MDHEN, CDR2 SYDVKM. V lost 3 bases to trimming and J lost 9 bases, with 27 bases between them. The length of the CDR3 is 18 residues.

The chain combines TRBV28 with TRBJ1-2, with D possibly TRBD1 on 6 matching bases. The V end was cut by 3 bases, the J end by 5 bases, with 10 bases between. This CDR3 contains 13 residues. Germline-derived CDR1 and CDR2 are MDHEN and SYDVKM. This CDR3 is CASSFGQGYGYTF. CDR3 nucleotide sequence: TGTGCCAGCAGTTTCGGGCAGGGGTATGGCTACACCTTC.

The V and J genes are TRBV27 and TRBJ2-7; 7 bases are shared with TRBD1. Germline V CDR1 and CDR2: MNHEY, SMNVEV (reference sequence). The CDR3 has 16 residues. Trimming at V came to 2 bases and at J to 0 bases, leaving 7 bases not matched to a gene. This chain's CDR3 is CASSLTGDIGSYEQYF. CDR3 bases: TGTGCCAGCAGTTTAACAGGGGACATCGGCTCCTACGAGCAGTACTTC.

The chain carries TRBV11-2 and TRBJ2-2, with 12 nucleotides matching TRBD2. There are 17 residues in the CDR3. CDR1 and CDR2 (germline): SGHAT, FQNNGV. J lost 7 bases, V lost 1 base, and 7 bases had no gene match. CDR3 nucleotides: TGTGCCAGCAGCTTAGGACTAGCGGGAGATCTGGTCGGGGAGCTGTTTTTT. It is translated as CASSLGLAGDLVGELFF.

The rearrangement uses TRBV7-9 and TRBJ2-7; D uncertain. The CDR3 has 13 residues. The germline gives CDR1 SEHNR, CDR2 FQNEAQ (reference sequence). The V gene lost 1 base and the J gene lost 5 bases, with 9 bases spanning the gap. The CDR3 DNA reads as TGTGCCAGCAGCTTAGTGGGGTTCCACGAGCAGTACTTC. It encodes CASSLVGFHEQYF.

The chain has TRBV28 and TRBJ2-2; 7 nucleotides line up with TRBD2. The length of the CDR3 is 13 residues. Trimming took 6 bases from V and 5 from J; bases not matched to a gene: 3. Per the germline V gene, CDR1 is MDHEN and CDR2 is SYDVKM. This chain's CDR3 is CASRAGPTGELFF. The CDR3 DNA reads TGTGCCAGCAGAGCGGGACCGACCGGGGAGCTGTTTTTT. Complete variable domain (other parts from reference TRBV28 and TRBJ2-2): DVKVTQSSRYLVKRTGEKVFLECVQDMDHENMFWYRQDPGLGLRLIYFSYDVKMKEKGDIPEGYSVSREKKERFSLILESASTNQTSMYLCASRAGPTGELFFGEGSRLTVL.

The chain has TRBV14 and TRBJ2-5; TRBD1 or TRBD2 may be the D gene (7 bases each). The V and J ends lost 1 base and 3 bases respectively, with 12 bases between them. The CDR3 totals 15 residues. CDR1 and CDR2 (germline): SGHDN, FVKESK. The CDR3: CASSQAQGTKETQYF. The CDR3 DNA is TGTGCCAGCAGCCAAGCACAGGGGACTAAAGAGACCCAGTACTTC.

This sequence joins TRBV10-3 and TRBJ2-7; unclear D gene. Germline CDR1 is ENHRY and CDR2 is SYGVKD. The CDR3 is 12 amino acids. V was shortened by 2 bases and J by 7 bases, with 9 bases between the two germline ends. This CDR3 reads CAISEAVGEQYF. CDR3 nucleotide sequence: TGTGCCATCAGTGAGGCTGTCGGGGAGCAGTACTTC.

The J gene is TRBJ2-7, the V gene TRBV7-6; 7 positions agree with TRBD1. Looked up from germline, CDR1 is SGHVS and CDR2 is FNYEAQ. The CDR3 contains 14 residues. The J segment lost 4 bases and the V segment lost 3 bases, leaving 6 bases of the junction unmatched. The CDR3 DNA follows: TGTGCCAGCAGCTTCGCCGAGGGGGCATACGAGCAGTACTTC. This codes for CASSFAEGAYEQYF.

J is TRBJ2-4 and V is TRBV28; weak D call: TRBD1 (5 bases). Trimming cost V 5 bases and J 0 bases, with 14 bases left between them. There are 16 residues in the CDR3. Germline V gene data show CDR1 as MDHEN and CDR2 as SYDVKM. CDR3 bases: TGTGCCAGCAGTCCCTCGGACATCCAAGCCAAAAACATTCAGTACTTC. It is translated as CASSPSDIQAKNIQYF.